This T cell receptor (beta chain) comes out of a study of cytomegalovirus exposure and HLA in healthy donors. The CDR3 consists of 14 residues. Trimming removed 4 bases from V and 10 bases from J, with 17 bases in between. Germline V gene data show CDR1 as SGHAT and CDR2 as FQNNGV. A multiplex PCR was run with 60 Vbeta primers and 13 Jbeta primers. The assay was immunoSEQ multiplex PCR, and TCRdb's table has in-frame clones only and misses some. The table includes roughly 180,000 clones, around 80% detected once. A word on this clone: As yet, its antigen is unknown.

Points from the study as a whole: The majority of CMV-associated TCR beta chains were reported as apparently HLA-restricted in a later analysis. In all likelihood, a cluster of highly shared sequence variants was a sequencing artifact. Several of the most significant clusters were apparently associated with common viral pathogens in a later analysis. TRBV6-2, TRBV6-3 and some other V segments were unresolvable in 87-base-pair reads.

The sequence was collected from a woman in her fifties or sixties in good health and CMV-seropositive. The sequenced sample was PBMCs. This sequence joins TRBV11-2 and TRBJ2-1, with D tentatively TRBD1 (5 bases). This CDR3 reads CASSSNLVGREQFF. Here the CDR3 DNA reads TGTGCCAGCAGCTCGAATTTGGTGGGGCGGGAGCAGTTCTTC.